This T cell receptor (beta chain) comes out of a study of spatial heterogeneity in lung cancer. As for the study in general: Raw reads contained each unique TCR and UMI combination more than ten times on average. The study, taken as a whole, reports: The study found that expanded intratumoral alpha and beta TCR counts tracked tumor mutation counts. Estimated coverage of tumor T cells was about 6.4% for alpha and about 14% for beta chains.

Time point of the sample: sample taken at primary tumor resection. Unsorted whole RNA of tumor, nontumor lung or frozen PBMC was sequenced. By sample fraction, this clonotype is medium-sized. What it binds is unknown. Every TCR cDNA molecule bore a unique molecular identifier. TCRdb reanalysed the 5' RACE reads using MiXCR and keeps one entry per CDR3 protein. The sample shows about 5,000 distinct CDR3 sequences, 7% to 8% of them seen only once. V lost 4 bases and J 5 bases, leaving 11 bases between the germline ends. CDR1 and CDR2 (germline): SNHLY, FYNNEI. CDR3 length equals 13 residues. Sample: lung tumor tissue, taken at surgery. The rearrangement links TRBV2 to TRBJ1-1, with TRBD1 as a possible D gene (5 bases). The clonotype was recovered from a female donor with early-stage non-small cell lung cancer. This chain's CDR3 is CASSGGDGTEAFF. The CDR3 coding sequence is TGTGCCAGCAGTGGGGGGGACGGAACTGAAGCTTTCTTT.